This T cell receptor beta chain was retrieved from a study of identical twins. In TCRdb, the 5' RACE reads were re-called with MiXCR into one record per CDR3 protein. This sample has fewer than 250,000 distinct CDR3 sequences; roughly 9.4% occur once, and the top ten carry roughly 5%. This clonotype was counted a few times. The CDR3 extends over 17 amino acids. The germline CDR1 and CDR2 sequences are SEHNR and FQNEAQ (reference sequence). The V end was cut by 0 bases, the J end by 3 bases, with 18 bases between. The sequenced material came from memory (CD45RO+) T cells sorted from blood. This TCR derives from a woman aged 18-29 years in good health. The chain employs TRBV7-9 and TRBJ2-7, with a possible D match to TRBD2 (6 bases). Written as DNA, the CDR3 is TGTGCCAGCAGCTTAGCGCGAATAGGGCTAGCGAGCTACGAGCAGTACTTC. Translation gives CASSLARIGLASYEQYF.